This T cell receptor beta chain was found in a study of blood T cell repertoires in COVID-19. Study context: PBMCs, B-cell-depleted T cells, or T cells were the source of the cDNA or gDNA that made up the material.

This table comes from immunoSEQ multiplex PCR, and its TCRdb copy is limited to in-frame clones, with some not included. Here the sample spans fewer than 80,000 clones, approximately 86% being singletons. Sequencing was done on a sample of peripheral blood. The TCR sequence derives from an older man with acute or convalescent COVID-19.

Here the CDR3 DNA reads TGTGCCAGCAGCTTAGGGCTAGCGGGAGTTGCGTACGAGCAGTACTTC. It codes for CASSLGLAGVAYEQYF. The chain is built from TRBV11-2 and TRBJ2-7, with 10 bases fitting TRBD2. The CDR3 is 16 amino acids. Germline V CDR1 and CDR2: SGHAT, FQNNGV. The ends lost 1 base at V and 4 bases at J; junction bases unmatched: 7.